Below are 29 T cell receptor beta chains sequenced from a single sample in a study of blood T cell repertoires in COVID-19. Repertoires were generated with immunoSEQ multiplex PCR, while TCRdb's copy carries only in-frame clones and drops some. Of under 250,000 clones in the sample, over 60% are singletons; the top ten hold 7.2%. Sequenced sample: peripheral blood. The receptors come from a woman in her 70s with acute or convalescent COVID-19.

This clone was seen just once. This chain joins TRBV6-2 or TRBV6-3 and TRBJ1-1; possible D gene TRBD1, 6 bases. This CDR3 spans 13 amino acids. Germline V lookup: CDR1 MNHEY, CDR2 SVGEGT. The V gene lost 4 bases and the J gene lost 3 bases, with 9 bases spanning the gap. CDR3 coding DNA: TGTGCCAGCAGTTCACAGGGAGACACTGAAGCTTTCTTT. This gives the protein CASSSQGDTEAFF.

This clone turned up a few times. CDR3 residues: CASGTQGGNEQFF. The CDR3 bases are TGTGCTAGTGGTACACAGGGGGGCAATGAGCAGTTCTTC. This chain connects TRBV12-5 to TRBJ2-1; 8 bases fit TRBD1. CDR3 length: 13 residues. Germline loops: CDR1 LGHNT, CDR2 FRNRAP. Trimming cost V 5 bases and J 6 bases; bases outside gene matches: 3.

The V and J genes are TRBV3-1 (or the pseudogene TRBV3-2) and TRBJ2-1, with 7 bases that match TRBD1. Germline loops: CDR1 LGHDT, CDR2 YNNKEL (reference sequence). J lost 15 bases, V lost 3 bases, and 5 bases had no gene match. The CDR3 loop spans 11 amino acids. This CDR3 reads CASSHGTATFF. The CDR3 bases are TGTGCCAGCAGCCATGGGACAGCCACGTTCTTC.

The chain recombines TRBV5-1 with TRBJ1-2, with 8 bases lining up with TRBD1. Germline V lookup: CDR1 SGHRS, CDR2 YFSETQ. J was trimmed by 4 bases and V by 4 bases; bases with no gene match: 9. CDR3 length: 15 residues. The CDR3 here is CASSTGQAFGYGYTF. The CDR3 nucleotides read TGCGCCAGCAGCACGGGACAGGCATTTGGCTATGGCTACACCTTC.

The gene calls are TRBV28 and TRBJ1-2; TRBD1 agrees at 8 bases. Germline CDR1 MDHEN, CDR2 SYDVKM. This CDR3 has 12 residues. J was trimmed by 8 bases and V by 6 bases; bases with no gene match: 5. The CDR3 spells CASSVDREGYTF. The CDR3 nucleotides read TGTGCCAGCAGCGTGGACAGGGAGGGCTACACCTTC.

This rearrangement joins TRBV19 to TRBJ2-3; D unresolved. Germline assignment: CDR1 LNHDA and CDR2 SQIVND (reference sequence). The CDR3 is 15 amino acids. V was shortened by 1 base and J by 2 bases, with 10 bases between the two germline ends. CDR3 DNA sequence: TGTGCCAGTAGTATAGGTCAGTATGACACAGATACGCAGTATTTT. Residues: CASSIGQYDTDTQYF.

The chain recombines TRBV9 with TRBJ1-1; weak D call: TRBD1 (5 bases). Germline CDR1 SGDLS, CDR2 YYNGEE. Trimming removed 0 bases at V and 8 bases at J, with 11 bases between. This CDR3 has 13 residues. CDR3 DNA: TGTGCCAGCAGCGTAGAAGACAGTGGGGAAGCTTTCTTT. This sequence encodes CASSVEDSGEAFF.

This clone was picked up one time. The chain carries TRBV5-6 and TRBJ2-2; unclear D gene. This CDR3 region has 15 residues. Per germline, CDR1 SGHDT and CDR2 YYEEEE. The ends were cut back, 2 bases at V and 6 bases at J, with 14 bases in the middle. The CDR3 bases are TGTGCCAGCAGCTTAGGTCTCGCGAGGTCCGGGGAGCTGTTTTTT. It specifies CASSLGLARSGELFF.

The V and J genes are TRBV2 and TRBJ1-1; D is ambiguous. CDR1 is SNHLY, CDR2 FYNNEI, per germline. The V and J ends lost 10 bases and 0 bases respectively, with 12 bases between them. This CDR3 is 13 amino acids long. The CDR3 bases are TGTGCCACCGGGGAGGTTATGAACACTGAAGCTTTCTTT. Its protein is CATGEVMNTEAFF. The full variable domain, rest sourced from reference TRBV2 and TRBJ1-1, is EPEVTQTPSHQVTQMGQEVILRCVPISNHLYFYWYRQILGQKVEFLVSFYNNEISEKSEIFDDQFSVERPDGSNFTLKIRSTKLEDSAMYFCATGEVMNTEAFFGQGTRLTVV.

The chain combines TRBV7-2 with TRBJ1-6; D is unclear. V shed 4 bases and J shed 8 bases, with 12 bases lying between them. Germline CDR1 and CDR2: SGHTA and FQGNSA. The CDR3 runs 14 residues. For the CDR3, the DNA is TGTGCCAGCAGCTCCAGGTTTCAGGATTCACCCCTCCACTTT. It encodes CASSSRFQDSPLHF.

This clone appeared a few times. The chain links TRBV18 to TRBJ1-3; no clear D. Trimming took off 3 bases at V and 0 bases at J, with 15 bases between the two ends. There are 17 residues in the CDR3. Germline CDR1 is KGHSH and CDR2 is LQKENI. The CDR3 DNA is TGTGCCAGCTCACCTAGCGCTGTGAGTCGCTCTGGAAACACCATATATTTT. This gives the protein CASSPSAVSRSGNTIYF.

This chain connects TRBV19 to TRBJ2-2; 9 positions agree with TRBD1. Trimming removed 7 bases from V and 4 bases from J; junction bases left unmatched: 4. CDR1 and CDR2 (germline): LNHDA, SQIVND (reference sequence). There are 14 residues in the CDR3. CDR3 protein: CASIRTGATGELFF. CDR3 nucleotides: TGTGCCAGTATTCGGACAGGGGCCACCGGGGAGCTGTTTTTT.

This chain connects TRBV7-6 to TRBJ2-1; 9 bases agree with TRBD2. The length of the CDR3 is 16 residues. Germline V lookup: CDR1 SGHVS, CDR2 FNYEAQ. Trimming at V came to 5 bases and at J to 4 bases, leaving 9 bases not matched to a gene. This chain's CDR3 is CASSARPSGVYNEQFF. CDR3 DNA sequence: TGTGCCAGCAGCGCGCGGCCTAGCGGGGTTTACAATGAGCAGTTCTTC.

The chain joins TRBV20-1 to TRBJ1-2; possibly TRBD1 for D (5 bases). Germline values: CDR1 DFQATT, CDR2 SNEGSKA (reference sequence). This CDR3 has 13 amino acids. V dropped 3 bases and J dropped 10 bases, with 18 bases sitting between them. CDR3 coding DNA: TGCAGTGCTAGTAGACAGCTCCGAGAGGACTACACCTTC. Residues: CSASRQLREDYTF.

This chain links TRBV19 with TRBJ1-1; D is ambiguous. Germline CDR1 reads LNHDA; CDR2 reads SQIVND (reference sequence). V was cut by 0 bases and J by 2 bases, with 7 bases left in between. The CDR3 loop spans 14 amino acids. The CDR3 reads CASSIDRTNTEAFF. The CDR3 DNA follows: TGTGCCAGTAGTATAGACAGAACAAACACTGAAGCTTTCTTT.

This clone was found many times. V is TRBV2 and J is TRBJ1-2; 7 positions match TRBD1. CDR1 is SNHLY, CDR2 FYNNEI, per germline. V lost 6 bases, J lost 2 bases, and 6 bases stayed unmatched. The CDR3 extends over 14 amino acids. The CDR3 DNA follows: TGTGCCAGCAGCTCTGGACAGGTGAACTATGGCTACACCTTC. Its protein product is CASSSGQVNYGYTF.

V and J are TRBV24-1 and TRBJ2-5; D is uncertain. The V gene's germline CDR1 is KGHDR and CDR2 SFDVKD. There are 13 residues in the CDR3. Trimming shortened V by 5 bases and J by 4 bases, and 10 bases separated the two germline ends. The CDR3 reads CATSGSRGETQYF. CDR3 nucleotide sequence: TGTGCCACCAGTGGCAGTCGCGGAGAGACCCAGTACTTC.

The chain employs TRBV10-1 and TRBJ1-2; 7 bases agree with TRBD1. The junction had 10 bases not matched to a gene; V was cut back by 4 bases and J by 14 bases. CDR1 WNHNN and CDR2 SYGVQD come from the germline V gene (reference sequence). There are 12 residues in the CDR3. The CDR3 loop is CASSGTGYYMTF. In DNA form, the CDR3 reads TGCGCCAGCAGTGGGACAGGCTATTATATGACCTTC.

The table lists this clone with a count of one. CDR3 sequence: CASSLGGGRGDTQYF. DNA of the CDR3: TGCGCCAGCAGCTTAGGCGGCGGAAGGGGAGATACGCAGTATTTT. This chain uses TRBV10-1 with TRBJ2-3; tentatively, D is TRBD1 (5 bases). The V end was cut by 6 bases, the J end by 5 bases, with 18 bases between. The CDR3 contains 15 residues. CDR1 and CDR2 from the germline V gene are WNHNN and SYGVQD (reference sequence).

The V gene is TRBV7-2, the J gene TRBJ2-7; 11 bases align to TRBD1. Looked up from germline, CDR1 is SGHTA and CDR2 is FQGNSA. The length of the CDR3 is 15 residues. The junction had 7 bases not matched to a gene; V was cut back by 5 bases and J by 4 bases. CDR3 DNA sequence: TGTGCCAGCAGCCAAAGGACAGGGGGCGAGTACGAGCAGTACTTC. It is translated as CASSQRTGGEYEQYF.

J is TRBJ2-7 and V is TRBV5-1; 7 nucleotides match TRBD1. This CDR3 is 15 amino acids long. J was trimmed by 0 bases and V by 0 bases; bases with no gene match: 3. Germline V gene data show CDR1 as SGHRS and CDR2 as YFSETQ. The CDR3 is CASSLARDSSYEQYF. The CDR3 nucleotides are TGCGCCAGCAGCTTGGCCCGGGACAGCTCCTACGAGCAGTACTTC.

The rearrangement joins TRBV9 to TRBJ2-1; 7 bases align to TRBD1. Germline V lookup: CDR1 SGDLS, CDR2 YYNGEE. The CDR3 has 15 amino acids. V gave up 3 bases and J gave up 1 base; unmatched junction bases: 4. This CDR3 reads CASSARQGSYNEQFF. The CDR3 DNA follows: TGTGCCAGCAGCGCCCGACAGGGATCCTACAATGAGCAGTTCTTC.

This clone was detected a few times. In nucleotides, the CDR3 is TGTGCCACCAGTGATTGGACCTACCTACAGGGGGCTAGCGGGGAGCTGTTTTTT. Encoded protein: CATSDWTYLQGASGELFF. The J gene is TRBJ2-2, the V gene TRBV24-1, with 9 nucleotides matching TRBD1. V lost 2 bases to trimming and J lost 7 bases; unmatched junction nucleotides: 13. The V gene's germline CDR1 is KGHDR and CDR2 SFDVKD. The CDR3 totals 18 residues.

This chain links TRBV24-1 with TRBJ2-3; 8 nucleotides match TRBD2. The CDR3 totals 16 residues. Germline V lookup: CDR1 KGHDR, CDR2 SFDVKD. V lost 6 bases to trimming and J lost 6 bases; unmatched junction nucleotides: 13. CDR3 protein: CATSPAGGAQLDTQYF. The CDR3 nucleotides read TGTGCCACCAGTCCCGCCGGGGGGGCGCAGCTGGATACGCAGTATTTT.

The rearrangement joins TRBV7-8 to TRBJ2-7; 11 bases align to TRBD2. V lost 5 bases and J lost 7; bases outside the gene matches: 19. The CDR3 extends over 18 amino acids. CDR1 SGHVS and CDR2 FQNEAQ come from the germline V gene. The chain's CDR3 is CASSPSRLLRLAGYEQYV. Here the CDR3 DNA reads TGTGCCAGCAGCCCTAGTCGGTTACTTCGACTAGCGGGGTATGAGCAGTACGTC.

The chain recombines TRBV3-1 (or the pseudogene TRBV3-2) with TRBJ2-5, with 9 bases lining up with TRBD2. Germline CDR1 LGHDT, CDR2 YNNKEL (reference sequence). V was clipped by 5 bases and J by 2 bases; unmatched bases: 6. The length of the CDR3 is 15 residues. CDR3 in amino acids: CASSYGLAMQETQYF. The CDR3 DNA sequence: TGTGCCAGCAGCTACGGACTAGCGATGCAAGAGACCCAGTACTTC.

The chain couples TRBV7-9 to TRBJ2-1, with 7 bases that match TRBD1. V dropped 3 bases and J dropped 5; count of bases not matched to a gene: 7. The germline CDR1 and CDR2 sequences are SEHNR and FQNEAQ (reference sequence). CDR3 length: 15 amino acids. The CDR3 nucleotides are TGTGCCAGCAGCTTCGACACAGGGGTTGACAATGAGCAGTTCTTC. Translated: CASSFDTGVDNEQFF.

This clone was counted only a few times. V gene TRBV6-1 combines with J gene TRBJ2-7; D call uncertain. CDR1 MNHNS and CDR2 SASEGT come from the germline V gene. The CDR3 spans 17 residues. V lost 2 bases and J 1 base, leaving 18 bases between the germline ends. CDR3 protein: CASSELPTRIFSYEQYF. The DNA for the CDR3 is TGTGCCAGCAGTGAACTCCCCACACGTATCTTTTCCTACGAGCAGTACTTC.

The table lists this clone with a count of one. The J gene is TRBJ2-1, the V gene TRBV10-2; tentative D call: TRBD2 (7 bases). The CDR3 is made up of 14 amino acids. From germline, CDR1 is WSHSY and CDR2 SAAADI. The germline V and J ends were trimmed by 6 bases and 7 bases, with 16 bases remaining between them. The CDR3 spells CASRLPGGRNEQFF. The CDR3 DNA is TGCGCCAGCAGACTACCGGGGGGCCGAAATGAGCAGTTCTTC.